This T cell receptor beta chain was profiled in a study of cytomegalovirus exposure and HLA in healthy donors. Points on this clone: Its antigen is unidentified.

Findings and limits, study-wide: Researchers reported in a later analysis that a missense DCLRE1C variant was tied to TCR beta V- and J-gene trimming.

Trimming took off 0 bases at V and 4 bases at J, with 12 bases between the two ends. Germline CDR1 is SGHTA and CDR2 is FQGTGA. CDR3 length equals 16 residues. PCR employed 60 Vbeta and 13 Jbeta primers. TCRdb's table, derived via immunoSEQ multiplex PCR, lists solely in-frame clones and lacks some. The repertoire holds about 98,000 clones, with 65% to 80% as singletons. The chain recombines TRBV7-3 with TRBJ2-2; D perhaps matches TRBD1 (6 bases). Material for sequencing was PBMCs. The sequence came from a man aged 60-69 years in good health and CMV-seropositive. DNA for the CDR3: TGTGCCAGCAGCTTAACCCTACAGGGAAGCACCGGGGAGCTGTTTTTT. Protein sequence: CASSLTLQGSTGELFF.